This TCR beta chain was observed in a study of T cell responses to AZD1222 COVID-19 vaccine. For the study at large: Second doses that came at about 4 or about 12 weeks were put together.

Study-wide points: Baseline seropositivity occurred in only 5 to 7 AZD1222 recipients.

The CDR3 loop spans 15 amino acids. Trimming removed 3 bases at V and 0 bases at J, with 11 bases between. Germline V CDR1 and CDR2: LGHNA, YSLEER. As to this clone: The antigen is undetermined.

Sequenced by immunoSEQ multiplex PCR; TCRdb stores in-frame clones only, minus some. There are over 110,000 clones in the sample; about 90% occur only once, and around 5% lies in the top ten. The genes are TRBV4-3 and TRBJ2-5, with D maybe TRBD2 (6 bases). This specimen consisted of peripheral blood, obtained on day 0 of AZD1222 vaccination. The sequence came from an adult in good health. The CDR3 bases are TGCGCCAGCAGCCAGGAGGGACGGTACCAAGAGACCCAGTACTTC. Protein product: CASSQEGRYQETQYF.